The 3 T cell receptor beta chains below come from one sample, sequenced in a study of blood T cell repertoires in COVID-19. Sequencing used immunoSEQ multiplex PCR; TCRdb keeps in-frame clones, though not all of them. The data contain roughly 480,000 clones, 85% to 90% of them singletons. The sequencing input was peripheral blood. The receptor set was obtained from a man between 18 and 29 years old with COVID-19, enrolled during active disease.

The chain combines TRBV11-2 with TRBJ1-2; perhaps TRBD1 as D (5 bases). Germline CDR1 and CDR2: SGHAT and FQNNGV. This CDR3 comprises 16 residues. Trimming removed 4 bases from V and 4 bases from J, with 19 bases in between. The CDR3 here is CASSSSYKTVTYGYTF. Written as DNA, the CDR3 is TGTGCCAGCAGCTCAAGTTACAAGACAGTCACCTATGGCTACACCTTC.

J is TRBJ2-5 and V is TRBV9; 10 nucleotides agree with TRBD1. With 3 bases clipped from V and 4 bases from J, the junction kept 9 bases outside the gene matches. This CDR3 has 16 residues. Germline loops: CDR1 SGDLS, CDR2 YYNGEE. The DNA for the CDR3 is TGTGCCAGCAGCGAGGGACAGGGGTTTCTGGGAGAGACCCAGTACTTC. Encoded protein: CASSEGQGFLGETQYF.

V is TRBV27 and J is TRBJ2-7; TRBD2 matches at 12 bases. This CDR3 region has 15 residues. V shed 8 bases, J shed 0 bases, and the junction held 5 bases outside the gene matches. Germline lookup yields CDR1 MNHEY and CDR2 SMNVEV (reference sequence). CDR3 nucleotides: TGTGCCAGCGGGCAGACTAGCGGGAGCTCCTACGAGCAGTACTTC. Translated, it gives CASGQTSGSSYEQYF.